These T cell receptor beta chains were read from a single sample in a study of cytomegalovirus exposure and HLA in healthy donors. Data came from immunoSEQ multiplex PCR; TCRdb stores just in-frame clones and leaves some out. This sample carries around 130,000 clones, 84% of them seen once, and the ten largest clones take 2.7%. Sequenced: PBMCs. The source of these receptors is a man aged 50 to 59 in good health and CMV-seronegative. CDR3s include the opening cysteine and the closing phenylalanine or tryptophan. Each record gives: V gene, clone size, J gene, D gene, CDR3 protein, CDR3 DNA. The D gene is left open where the match is weak. Expanded clones are given a class, and other clones once, few, many or no size at all.

v_gene: TRBV7-6
abundance: .
j_gene: TRBJ2-7
d_gene: .
CDR3aa: CASSSIGGEQYF
CDR3nt: TGTGCCAGCAGCTCTATCGGGGGAGAGCAGTACTTC

v_gene: TRBV2
abundance: .
j_gene: TRBJ1-5
d_gene: TRBD1
CDR3aa: CASRGQDNQPQHF
CDR3nt: TGTGCCAGCAGGGGACAGGACAATCAGCCCCAGCATTTT

v_gene: TRBV7-9
abundance: .
j_gene: TRBJ2-3
d_gene: .
CDR3aa: CASSLSLVTDTQYF
CDR3nt: TGTGCCAGCAGCTTAAGCCTAGTCACAGATACGCAGTATTTT

v_gene: TRBV9
abundance: .
j_gene: TRBJ2-3
d_gene: .
CDR3aa: CASSVDQGDTQYF
CDR3nt: TGTGCCAGCAGCGTAGATCAGGGAGATACGCAGTATTTT

v_gene: TRBV19
abundance: few
j_gene: TRBJ1-6
d_gene: TRBD1
CDR3aa: CASSFGQASHSPLHF
CDR3nt: TGTGCCAGTAGTTTCGGACAGGCATCCCATTCACCCCTCCACTTT

v_gene: TRBV5-4
abundance: .
j_gene: TRBJ2-3
d_gene: TRBD2
CDR3aa: CASSLTSGGANTQYF
CDR3nt: TGTGCCAGCTCCTTAACTAGCGGGGGGGCAAATACGCAGTATTTT

v_gene: TRBV10-1
abundance: .
j_gene: TRBJ2-7
d_gene: .
CDR3aa: CASSSGDFYEQYF
CDR3nt: TGCGCCAGCAGCTCGGGAGACTTCTACGAGCAGTACTTC

v_gene: TRBV30
abundance: .
j_gene: TRBJ1-2
d_gene: TRBD1
CDR3aa: CAVPGQGSYGYTF
CDR3nt: TGTGCCGTCCCGGGACAGGGAAGCTATGGCTACACCTTC

v_gene: TRBV18
abundance: .
j_gene: TRBJ1-4
d_gene: .
CDR3aa: CASSPTDTNEKLFF
CDR3nt: TGTGCCAGCTCACCCACAGATACTAATGAAAAACTGTTTTTT

v_gene: TRBV7-8
abundance: .
j_gene: TRBJ2-1
d_gene: .
CDR3aa: CASSLRGEQFF
CDR3nt: TGTGCCAGCAGCTTACGGGGTGAGCAGTTCTTC

v_gene: TRBV6-5
abundance: .
j_gene: TRBJ2-7
d_gene: TRBD1
CDR3aa: CASSPGQGIHEQYF
CDR3nt: TGTGCCAGCAGCCCGGGACAGGGGATCCACGAGCAGTACTTC

v_gene: TRBV2
abundance: .
j_gene: TRBJ2-2
d_gene: TRBD2
CDR3aa: CASSEEAGALTGELFF
CDR3nt: TGTGCCAGCAGTGAAGAAGCGGGGGCCTTGACCGGGGAGCTGTTTTTT

v_gene: TRBV10-1
abundance: .
j_gene: TRBJ2-3
d_gene: TRBD2
CDR3aa: CASSSFGTRDTDTQYF
CDR3nt: TGCGCCAGCTCCAGCTTCGGGACTAGAGACACAGATACGCAGTATTTT

v_gene: TRBV27
abundance: .
j_gene: TRBJ2-1
d_gene: TRBD1
CDR3aa: CASSYPGQSDEQFF
CDR3nt: TGTGCCAGCAGTTACCCGGGACAGTCGGATGAGCAGTTCTTC

v_gene: TRBV7-8
abundance: once
j_gene: TRBJ2-7
d_gene: .
CDR3aa: CASSLIPTYEQYF
CDR3nt: TGTGCCAGCAGCTTAATCCCAACCTACGAGCAGTACTTC

v_gene: TRBV4-1
abundance: .
j_gene: TRBJ1-4
d_gene: TRBD1
CDR3aa: CASSQGQGQHATNEKLFF
CDR3nt: TGCGCCAGCAGCCAGGGGCAGGGACAGCATGCAACTAATGAAAAACTGTTTTTT

v_gene: TRBV9
abundance: .
j_gene: TRBJ2-3
d_gene: TRBD2
CDR3aa: CASSLGTSGADTQYF
CDR3nt: TGTGCCAGCAGCCTGGGGACTAGCGGTGCAGATACGCAGTATTTT

v_gene: TRBV10-3
abundance: .
j_gene: TRBJ2-3
d_gene: TRBD2
CDR3aa: CAISESQRGGTDTQYF
CDR3nt: TGTGCCATCAGTGAAAGTCAGCGGGGGGGCACAGATACGCAGTATTTT

v_gene: TRBV6-6
abundance: .
j_gene: TRBJ1-1
d_gene: TRBD1
CDR3aa: CASSIGTVEAFF
CDR3nt: TGTGCCAGCAGTATTGGGACAGTTGAAGCTTTCTTT

v_gene: TRBV2
abundance: .
j_gene: TRBJ2-5
d_gene: TRBD1
CDR3aa: CASRARTGGLQETQYF
CDR3nt: TGTGCCAGCAGAGCCCGGACAGGGGGGCTTCAAGAGACCCAGTACTTC

v_gene: TRBV4-1
abundance: .
j_gene: TRBJ1-5
d_gene: .
CDR3aa: CASSQGHRDQPQHF
CDR3nt: TGCGCCAGCAGCCAAGGACACAGGGATCAGCCCCAGCATTTT

v_gene: TRBV21-1
abundance: .
j_gene: TRBJ2-3
d_gene: .
CDR3aa: CASSKVSRVGTDTQYF
CDR3nt: TGTGCCAGCAGCAAAGTCTCCAGGGTGGGTACAGATACGCAGTATTTT

v_gene: TRBV4-1
abundance: few
j_gene: TRBJ1-1
d_gene: .
CDR3aa: CASSQGTNTEAFF
CDR3nt: TGCGCCAGCAGCCAGGGCACCAACACTGAAGCTTTCTTT

v_gene: TRBV7-9
abundance: .
j_gene: TRBJ2-1
d_gene: .
CDR3aa: CASSYHGEQFF
CDR3nt: TGTGCCAGCAGCTATCACGGTGAGCAGTTCTTC

v_gene: TRBV5-1
abundance: .
j_gene: TRBJ1-2
d_gene: TRBD1
CDR3aa: CASKEVQGANYGYTF
CDR3nt: TGCGCCAGCAAGGAGGTACAGGGGGCTAACTATGGCTACACCTTC

v_gene: TRBV9
abundance: .
j_gene: TRBJ2-1
d_gene: TRBD1
CDR3aa: CASSVRGWGEQFF
CDR3nt: TGTGCCAGCAGCGTCAGGGGGTGGGGCGAGCAGTTCTTC

v_gene: TRBV27
abundance: .
j_gene: TRBJ1-4
d_gene: .
CDR3aa: CASMGTSLGTNEKLFF
CDR3nt: TGTGCCAGCATGGGCACCTCTCTCGGAACTAATGAAAAACTGTTTTTT

v_gene: TRBV2
abundance: .
j_gene: TRBJ1-2
d_gene: TRBD1
CDR3aa: CASSGDRDGYTF
CDR3nt: TGTGCCAGCAGTGGGGACAGAGATGGCTACACCTTC

v_gene: TRBV5-6
abundance: .
j_gene: TRBJ2-3
d_gene: TRBD2
CDR3aa: CASSPSGGATDTQYF
CDR3nt: TGTGCCAGCAGCCCCAGCGGGGGGGCCACAGATACGCAGTATTTT

v_gene: TRBV7-9
abundance: .
j_gene: TRBJ2-3
d_gene: TRBD2
CDR3aa: CASSHRGGATDTQYF
CDR3nt: TGTGCCAGCAGCCACCGCGGGGGGGCCACAGATACGCAGTATTTT

v_gene: TRBV11-2
abundance: .
j_gene: TRBJ1-3
d_gene: .
CDR3aa: CASSPRGLRGSGNTIYF
CDR3nt: TGTGCCAGCAGCCCTAGGGGCTTGCGCGGCTCTGGAAACACCATATATTTT

v_gene: TRBV7-7
abundance: few
j_gene: TRBJ2-3
d_gene: .
CDR3aa: CASSRERTDTQYF
CDR3nt: TGTGCTAGCAGCCGGGAGAGAACAGATACGCAGTATTTT

v_gene: TRBV5-1
abundance: once
j_gene: TRBJ2-3
d_gene: TRBD1
CDR3aa: CASSLGTGADTDTQYF
CDR3nt: TGCGCCAGCAGCTTGGGGACAGGGGCGGACACAGATACGCAGTATTTT

v_gene: TRBV2
abundance: .
j_gene: TRBJ1-6
d_gene: .
CDR3aa: CASSGQSGYNSPLHF
CDR3nt: TGTGCCAGCAGTGGACAGTCAGGGTATAATTCACCCCTCCACTTT

v_gene: TRBV5-1
abundance: .
j_gene: TRBJ1-1
d_gene: .
CDR3aa: CASSLIPGDAEAFF
CDR3nt: TGCGCCAGCAGCTTAATACCAGGGGACGCTGAAGCTTTCTTT

v_gene: TRBV9
abundance: few
j_gene: TRBJ1-3
d_gene: .
CDR3aa: CASSAQPGTSSGNTIYF
CDR3nt: TGTGCCAGCAGCGCCCAGCCCGGGACAAGCTCTGGAAACACCATATATTTT

v_gene: TRBV7-2
abundance: .
j_gene: TRBJ1-5
d_gene: .
CDR3aa: CASSLVAVNQPQHF
CDR3nt: TGTGCCAGCAGCTTAGTTGCAGTCAATCAGCCCCAGCATTTT

v_gene: TRBV13
abundance: .
j_gene: TRBJ1-1
d_gene: TRBD1
CDR3aa: CASSRDRGLNTEAFF
CDR3nt: TGTGCCAGCAGCCGGGACAGGGGGTTGAACACTGAAGCTTTCTTT

v_gene: TRBV6-5
abundance: .
j_gene: TRBJ2-5
d_gene: .
CDR3aa: CASSLRGLVKVETQYF
CDR3nt: TGTGCCAGCAGTTTACGGGGACTTGTCAAGGTGGAGACCCAGTACTTC